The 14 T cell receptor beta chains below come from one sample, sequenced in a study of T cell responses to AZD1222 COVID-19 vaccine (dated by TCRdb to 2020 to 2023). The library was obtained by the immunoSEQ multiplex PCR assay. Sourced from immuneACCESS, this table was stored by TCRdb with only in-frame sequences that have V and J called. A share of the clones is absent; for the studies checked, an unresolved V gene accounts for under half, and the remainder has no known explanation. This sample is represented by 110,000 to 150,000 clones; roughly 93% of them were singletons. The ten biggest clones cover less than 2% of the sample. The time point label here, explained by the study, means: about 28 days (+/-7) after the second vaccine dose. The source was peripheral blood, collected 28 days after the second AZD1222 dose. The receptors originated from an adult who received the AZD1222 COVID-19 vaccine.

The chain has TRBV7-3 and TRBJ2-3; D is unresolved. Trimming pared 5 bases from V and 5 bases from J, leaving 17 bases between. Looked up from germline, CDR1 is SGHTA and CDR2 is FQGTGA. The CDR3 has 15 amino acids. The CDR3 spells CASSPSRKFEDTQYF. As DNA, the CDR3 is TGTGCCAGCAGCCCCTCTAGGAAATTTGAAGATACGCAGTATTTT.

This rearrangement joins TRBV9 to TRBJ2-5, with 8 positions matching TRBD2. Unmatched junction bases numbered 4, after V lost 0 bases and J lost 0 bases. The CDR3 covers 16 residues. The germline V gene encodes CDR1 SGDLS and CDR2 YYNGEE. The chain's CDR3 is CASSVELAAHQETQYF. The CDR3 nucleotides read TGTGCCAGCAGCGTAGAACTAGCGGCCCACCAAGAGACCCAGTACTTC.

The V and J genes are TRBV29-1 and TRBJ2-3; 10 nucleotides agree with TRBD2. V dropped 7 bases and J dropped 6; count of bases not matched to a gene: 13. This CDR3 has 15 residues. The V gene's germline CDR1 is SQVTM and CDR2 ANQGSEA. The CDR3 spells CSAVEGLAGADTQYF. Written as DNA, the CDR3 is TGCAGCGCCGTCGAGGGGCTAGCGGGGGCCGATACGCAGTATTTT.

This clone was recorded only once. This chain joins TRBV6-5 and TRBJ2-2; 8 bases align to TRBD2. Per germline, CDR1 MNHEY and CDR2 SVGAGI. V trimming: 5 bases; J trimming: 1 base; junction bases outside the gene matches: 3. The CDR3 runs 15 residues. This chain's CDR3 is CASSLREGNTGELFF. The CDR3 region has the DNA TGTGCCAGCAGTCTCCGGGAGGGGAACACCGGGGAGCTGTTTTTT.

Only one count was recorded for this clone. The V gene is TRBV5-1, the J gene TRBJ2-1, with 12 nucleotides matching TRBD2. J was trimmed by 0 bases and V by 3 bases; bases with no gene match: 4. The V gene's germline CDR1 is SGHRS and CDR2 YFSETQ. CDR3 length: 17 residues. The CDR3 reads CASSSRTSGASYNEQFF. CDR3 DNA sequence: TGCGCCAGCAGCTCAAGGACTAGCGGGGCCTCCTACAATGAGCAGTTCTTC.

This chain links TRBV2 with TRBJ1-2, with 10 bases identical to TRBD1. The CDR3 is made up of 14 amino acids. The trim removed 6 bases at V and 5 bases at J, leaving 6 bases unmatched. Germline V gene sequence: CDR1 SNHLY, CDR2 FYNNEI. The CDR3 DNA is TGTGCCAGCAGATCGACAGGGGGCCTATATGGCTACACCTTC. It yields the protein CASRSTGGLYGYTF.

CDR3 sequence (DNA): TGTGCCAGCAGCTCCTTTGATTCGGTGGCCCTCCACTTT. This encodes CASSSFDSVALHF. The chain uses TRBV5-5 and TRBJ1-6; D is uncertain. The CDR3 spans 13 residues. Trimming removed 3 bases at V and 14 bases at J, with 15 bases between. Germline V gene lookup returns CDR1 SGHKS and CDR2 YYEKEE (reference sequence).

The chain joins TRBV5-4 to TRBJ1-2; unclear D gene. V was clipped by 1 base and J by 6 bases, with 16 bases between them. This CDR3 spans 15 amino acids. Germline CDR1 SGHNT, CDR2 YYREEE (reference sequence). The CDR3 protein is CASSLPGHWVDGYTF. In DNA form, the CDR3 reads TGTGCCAGCAGCTTGCCGGGTCATTGGGTTGATGGCTACACCTTC.

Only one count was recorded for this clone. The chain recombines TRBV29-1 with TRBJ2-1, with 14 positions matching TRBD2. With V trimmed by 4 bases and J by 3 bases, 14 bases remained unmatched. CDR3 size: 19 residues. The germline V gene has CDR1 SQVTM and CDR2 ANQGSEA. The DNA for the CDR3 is TGCAGCGTTGCCCCACCTCCGGGACTAGCGGGAGCTTTCTACAATGAGCAGTTCTTC. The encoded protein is CSVAPPPGLAGAFYNEQFF.

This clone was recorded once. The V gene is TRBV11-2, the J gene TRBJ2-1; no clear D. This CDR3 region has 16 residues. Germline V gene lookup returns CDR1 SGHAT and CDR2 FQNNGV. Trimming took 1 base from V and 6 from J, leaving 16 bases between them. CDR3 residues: CASSLAPTGSLNEQFF. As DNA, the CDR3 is TGTGCCAGCAGCTTAGCCCCGACTGGGTCACTCAATGAGCAGTTCTTC.

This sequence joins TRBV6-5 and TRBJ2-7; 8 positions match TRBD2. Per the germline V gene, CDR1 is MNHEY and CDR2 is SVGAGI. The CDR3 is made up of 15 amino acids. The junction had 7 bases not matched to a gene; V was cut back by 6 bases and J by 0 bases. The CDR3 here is CASSKLSGSSYEQYF. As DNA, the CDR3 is TGTGCCAGCAGCAAGTTAAGCGGGAGCTCCTACGAGCAGTACTTC.

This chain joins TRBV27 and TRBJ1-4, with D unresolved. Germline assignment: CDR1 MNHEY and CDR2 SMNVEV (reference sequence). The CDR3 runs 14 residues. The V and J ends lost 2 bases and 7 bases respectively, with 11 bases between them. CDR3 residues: CASSLGVGSEKLFF. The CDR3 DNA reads TGTGCCAGCAGTTTAGGCGTGGGGTCTGAAAAACTGTTTTTT.

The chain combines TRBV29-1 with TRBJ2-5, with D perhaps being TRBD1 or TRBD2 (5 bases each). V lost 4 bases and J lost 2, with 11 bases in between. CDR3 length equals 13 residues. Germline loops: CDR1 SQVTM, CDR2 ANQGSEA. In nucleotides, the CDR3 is TGCAGCGTTGTGGGGGACGGTCAAGAGACCCAGTACTTC. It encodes CSVVGDGQETQYF.

CDR3 nucleotides: TGTGCCAGCAGTAACCTATTCTACGAGCAGTACTTC. Its translation: CASSNLFYEQYF. The J gene is TRBJ2-7, the V gene TRBV27; no firm D call. This CDR3 is built from 12 residues. Germline loops: CDR1 MNHEY, CDR2 SMNVEV (reference sequence). The V end was cut by 5 bases, the J end by 3 bases, with 8 bases between.